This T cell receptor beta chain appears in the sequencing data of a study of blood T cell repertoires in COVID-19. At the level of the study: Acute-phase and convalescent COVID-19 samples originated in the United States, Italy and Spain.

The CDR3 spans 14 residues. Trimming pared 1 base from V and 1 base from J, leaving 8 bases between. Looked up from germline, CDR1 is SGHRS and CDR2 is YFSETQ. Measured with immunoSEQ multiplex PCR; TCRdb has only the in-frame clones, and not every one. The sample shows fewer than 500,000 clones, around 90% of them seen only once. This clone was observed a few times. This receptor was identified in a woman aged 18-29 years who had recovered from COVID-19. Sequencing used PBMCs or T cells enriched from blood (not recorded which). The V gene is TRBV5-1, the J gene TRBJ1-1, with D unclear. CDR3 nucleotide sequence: TGCGCCAGCAGCTTGTCGCGGTCGAACACTGAAGCTTTCTTT. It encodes CASSLSRSNTEAFF.